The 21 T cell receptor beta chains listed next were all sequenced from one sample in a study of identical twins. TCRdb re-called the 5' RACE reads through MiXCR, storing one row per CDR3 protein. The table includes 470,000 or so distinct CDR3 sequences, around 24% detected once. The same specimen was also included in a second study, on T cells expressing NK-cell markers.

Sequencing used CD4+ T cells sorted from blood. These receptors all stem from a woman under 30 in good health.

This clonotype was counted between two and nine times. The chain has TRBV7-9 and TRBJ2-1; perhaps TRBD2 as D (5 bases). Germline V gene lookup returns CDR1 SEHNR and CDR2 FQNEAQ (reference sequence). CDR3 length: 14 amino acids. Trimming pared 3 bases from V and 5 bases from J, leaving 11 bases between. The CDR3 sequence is CASSFAGLNNEQFF. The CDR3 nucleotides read TGTGCCAGCAGCTTCGCGGGTTTAAACAATGAGCAGTTCTTC.

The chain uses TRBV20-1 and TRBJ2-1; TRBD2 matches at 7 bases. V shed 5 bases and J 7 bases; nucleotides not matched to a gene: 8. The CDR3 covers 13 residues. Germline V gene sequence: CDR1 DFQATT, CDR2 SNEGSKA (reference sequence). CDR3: CSAPRAGGNEQFF. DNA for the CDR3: TGCAGTGCTCCTAGAGCCGGGGGGAATGAGCAGTTCTTC.

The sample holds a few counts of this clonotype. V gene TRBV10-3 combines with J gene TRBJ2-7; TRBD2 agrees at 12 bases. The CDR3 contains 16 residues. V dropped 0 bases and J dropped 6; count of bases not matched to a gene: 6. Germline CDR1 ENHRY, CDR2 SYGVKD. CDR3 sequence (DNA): TGTGCCATCAGTGAGTCGGTGACTAGCGGGGGTTCCGAGCAGTACTTC. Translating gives CAISESVTSGGSEQYF.

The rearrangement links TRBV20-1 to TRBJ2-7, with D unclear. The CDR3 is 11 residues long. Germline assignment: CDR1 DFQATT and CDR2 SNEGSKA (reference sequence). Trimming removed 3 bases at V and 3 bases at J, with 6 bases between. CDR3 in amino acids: CSARSYYEQYF. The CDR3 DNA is TGCAGTGCTAGGAGCTACTACGAGCAGTACTTC.

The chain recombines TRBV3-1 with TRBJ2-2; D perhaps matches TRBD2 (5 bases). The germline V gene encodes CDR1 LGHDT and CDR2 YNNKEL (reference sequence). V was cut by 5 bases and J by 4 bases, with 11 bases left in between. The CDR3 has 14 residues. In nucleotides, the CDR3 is TGTGCCAGCAGCTCGACCGGACTCACCGGGGAGCTGTTTTTT. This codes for CASSSTGLTGELFF.

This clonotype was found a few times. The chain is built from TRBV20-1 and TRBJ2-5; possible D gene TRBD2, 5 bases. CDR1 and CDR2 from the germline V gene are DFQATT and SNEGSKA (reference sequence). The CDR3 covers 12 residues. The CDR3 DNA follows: TGCAGCCGAATTGCACGGGATGAGACCCAGTACTTC. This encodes CSRIARDETQYF.

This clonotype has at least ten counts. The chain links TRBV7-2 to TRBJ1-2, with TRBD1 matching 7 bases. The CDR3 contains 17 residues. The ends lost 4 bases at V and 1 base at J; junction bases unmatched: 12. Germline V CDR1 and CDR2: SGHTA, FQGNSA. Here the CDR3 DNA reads TGTGCCAGCAGCTCGCGAGGGGGCCGCCGGCTTAACTATGGCTACACCTTC. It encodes CASSSRGGRRLNYGYTF.

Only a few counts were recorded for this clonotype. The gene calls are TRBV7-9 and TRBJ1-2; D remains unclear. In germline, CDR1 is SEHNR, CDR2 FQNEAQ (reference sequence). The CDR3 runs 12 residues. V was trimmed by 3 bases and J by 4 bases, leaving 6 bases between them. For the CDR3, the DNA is TGTGCCAGCAGCTTCTGGGGCTATGGCTACACCTTC. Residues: CASSFWGYGYTF.

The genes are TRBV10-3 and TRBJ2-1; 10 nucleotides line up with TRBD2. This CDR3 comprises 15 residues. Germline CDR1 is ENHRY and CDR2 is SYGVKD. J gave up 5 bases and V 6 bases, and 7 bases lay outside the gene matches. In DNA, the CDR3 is TGTGCCATCAGGGCAGCGGGGGGGTTTAACAATGAGCAGTTCTTC. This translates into CAIRAAGGFNNEQFF.

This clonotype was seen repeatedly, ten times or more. The CDR3 DNA follows: TGTGCCAGCAGCGGGCTAGGGGCAGGGTACGAGCAGCCCCAGCATTTT. Protein product: CASSGLGAGYEQPQHF. The V call is TRBV7-9, the J call TRBJ1-5; tentatively, D is TRBD1 (5 bases). CDR1 SEHNR and CDR2 FQNEAQ come from the germline V gene (reference sequence). The CDR3 length is 16 residues. Trimming took 5 bases from V and 7 from J, leaving 21 bases between them.

CDR3 nucleotides: TGTGCCATCAGTGGACTTCCTAGCGGGGGGTCTCCTAGCTCCTACAATGAGCAGTTCTTC. Its protein is CAISGLPSGGSPSSYNEQFF. V and J are TRBV10-3 and TRBJ2-1; 11 nucleotides line up with TRBD2. CDR1 is ENHRY, CDR2 SYGVKD, per germline. This CDR3 spans 20 amino acids. With 4 bases clipped from V and 0 bases from J, the junction kept 14 bases outside the gene matches.

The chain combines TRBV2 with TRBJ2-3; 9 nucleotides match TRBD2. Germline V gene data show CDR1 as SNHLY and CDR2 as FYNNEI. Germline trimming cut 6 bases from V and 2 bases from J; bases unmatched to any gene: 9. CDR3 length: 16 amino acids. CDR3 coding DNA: TGTGCCAGCAGCGTCAGCGGGGGGCTGAACACAGATACGCAGTATTTT. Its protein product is CASSVSGGLNTDTQYF. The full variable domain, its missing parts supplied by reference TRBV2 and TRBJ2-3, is EPEVTQTPSHQVTQMGQEVILRCVPISNHLYFYWYRQILGQKVEFLVSFYNNEISEKSEIFDDQFSVERPDGSNFTLKIRSTKLEDSAMYFCASSVSGGLNTDTQYFGPGTRLTVL.

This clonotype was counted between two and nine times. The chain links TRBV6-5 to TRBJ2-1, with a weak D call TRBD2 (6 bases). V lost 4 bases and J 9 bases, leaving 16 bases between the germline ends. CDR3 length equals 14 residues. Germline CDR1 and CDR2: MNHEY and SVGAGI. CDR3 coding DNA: TGTGCCAGCAGTTTCCCACCCCAGGGAGGTGAGCAGTTCTTC. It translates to CASSFPPQGGEQFF.

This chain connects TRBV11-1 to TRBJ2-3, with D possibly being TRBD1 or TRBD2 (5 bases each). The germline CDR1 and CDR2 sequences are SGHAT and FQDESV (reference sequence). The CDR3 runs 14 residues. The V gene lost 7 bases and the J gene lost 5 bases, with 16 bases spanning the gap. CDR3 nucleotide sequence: TGTGCCAGCACCAGGTTTGGGGCGGGAGATACGCAGTATTTT. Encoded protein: CASTRFGAGDTQYF.

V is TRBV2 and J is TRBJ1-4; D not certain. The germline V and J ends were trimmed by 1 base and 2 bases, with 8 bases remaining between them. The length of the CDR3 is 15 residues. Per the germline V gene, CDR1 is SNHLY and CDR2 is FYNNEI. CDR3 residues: CASSEERLTNEKLFF. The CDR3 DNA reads TGTGCCAGCAGTGAAGAGCGGTTGACTAATGAAAAACTGTTTTTT.

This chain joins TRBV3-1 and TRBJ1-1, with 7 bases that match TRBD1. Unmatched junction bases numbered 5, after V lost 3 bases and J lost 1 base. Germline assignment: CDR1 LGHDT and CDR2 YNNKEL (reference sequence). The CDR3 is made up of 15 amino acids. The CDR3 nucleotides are TGTGCCAGCAGCCACCGGGACAGATGGAACACTGAAGCTTTCTTT. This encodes CASSHRDRWNTEAFF.

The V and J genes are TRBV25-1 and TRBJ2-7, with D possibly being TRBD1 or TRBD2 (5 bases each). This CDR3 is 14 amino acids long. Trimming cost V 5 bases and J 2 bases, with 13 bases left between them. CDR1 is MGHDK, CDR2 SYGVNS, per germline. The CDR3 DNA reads TGTGCCAGCAGTTCCGACAGCGGAGCCTACGAGCAGTACTTC. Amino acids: CASSSDSGAYEQYF.

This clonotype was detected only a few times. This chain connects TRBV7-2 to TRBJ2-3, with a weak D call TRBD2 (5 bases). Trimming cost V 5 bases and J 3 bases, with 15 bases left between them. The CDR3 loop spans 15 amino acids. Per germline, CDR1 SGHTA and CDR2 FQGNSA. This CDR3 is CASSPGGFFTDTQYF. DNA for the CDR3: TGTGCCAGCAGCCCCGGCGGGTTCTTTACAGATACGCAGTATTTT.

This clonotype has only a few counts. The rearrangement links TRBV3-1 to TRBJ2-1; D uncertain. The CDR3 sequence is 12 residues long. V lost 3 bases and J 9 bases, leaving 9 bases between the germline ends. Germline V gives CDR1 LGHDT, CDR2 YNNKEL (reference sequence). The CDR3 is CASSQGGPEQFF. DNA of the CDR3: TGTGCCAGCAGCCAGGGCGGCCCTGAGCAGTTCTTC.

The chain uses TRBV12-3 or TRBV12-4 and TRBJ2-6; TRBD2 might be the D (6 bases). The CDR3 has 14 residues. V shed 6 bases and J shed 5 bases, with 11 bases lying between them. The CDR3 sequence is CASSPGRRANVLTF. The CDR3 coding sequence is TGTGCCAGCAGCCCTGGGAGGCGGGCCAACGTCCTGACTTTC.

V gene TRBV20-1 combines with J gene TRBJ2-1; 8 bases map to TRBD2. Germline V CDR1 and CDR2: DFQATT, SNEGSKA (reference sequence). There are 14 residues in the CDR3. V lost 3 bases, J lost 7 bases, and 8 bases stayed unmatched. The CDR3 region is CSASLAGSWNEQFF. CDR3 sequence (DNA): TGCAGTGCTAGTTTAGCGGGGAGTTGGAATGAGCAGTTCTTC.